This entry lists 21 T cell receptor beta chains sequenced from one sample in a study of blood T cell repertoires in COVID-19. Clones were sequenced by immunoSEQ multiplex PCR, and TCRdb holds only the in-frame ones, with some missing. The sample consists of about 230,000 clones, around 83% of them appearing once. The material sequenced was peripheral blood. These receptors all come from a woman between 50 and 59 years old with acute or convalescent COVID-19.

This sequence joins TRBV4-3 and TRBJ2-1; D possibly corresponds to TRBD2 (7 bases). This CDR3 comprises 16 residues. V shed 4 bases and J shed 10 bases, with 23 bases lying between them. The germline gives CDR1 LGHNA, CDR2 YSLEER. Written as DNA, the CDR3 is TGCGCCAGCAGCCGTACGTCGGCGGGGGCGTATCACGAGCAGTTCTTC. It translates to CASSRTSAGAYHEQFF.

For this clone: Distinct nucleotide sequences in the sample also encode this CDR3. The chain links TRBV5-1 to TRBJ2-3, with 8 bases lining up with TRBD1. Germline CDR1 is SGHRS and CDR2 is YFSETQ. J was trimmed by 6 bases and V by 3 bases; bases with no gene match: 6. The CDR3 contains 14 residues. In nucleotides, the CDR3 is TGCGCCAGCAGCTCCGGACAGGGAACGGATACGCAGTATTTT. It is translated as CASSSGQGTDTQYF.

The chain combines TRBV6-2 or TRBV6-3 with TRBJ2-1, with 11 bases lining up with TRBD2. This CDR3 has 15 residues. V was pared by 2 bases and J by 8 bases, with 5 bases of the junction left unmatched. From germline, CDR1 is MNHEY and CDR2 SVGEGT. The CDR3 loop is CASSYPTSGVHEQFF. The CDR3 DNA reads TGTGCCAGCAGTTACCCGACTAGCGGGGTGCATGAGCAGTTCTTC.

The J gene is TRBJ1-1, the V gene TRBV19, with TRBD1 matching over 8 bases. CDR3 length: 12 amino acids. Germline trimming cut 3 bases from V and 11 bases from J; bases unmatched to any gene: 5. The V gene's germline CDR1 is LNHDA and CDR2 SQIVND (reference sequence). The CDR3 is CASSIPDRDAFF. CDR3 nucleotides: TGTGCCAGTAGTATCCCGGACAGGGACGCTTTCTTT.

CDR3 DNA sequence: TGTGCCAGCAAGAGCGGACAGGGGTCTAACACTGAAGCTTTCTTT. Its protein product is CASKSGQGSNTEAFF. The rearrangement links TRBV6-4 to TRBJ1-1; TRBD1 matches 9 bases. V lost 7 bases and J lost 2; bases outside the gene matches: 8. CDR1 is MRHNA, CDR2 SNTAGT, per germline. This CDR3 contains 15 residues.

On this clone: Germline and junction disagree at one end, which may indicate a read error. The V gene is TRBV2, the J gene TRBJ2-6, with TRBD1 as a possible D gene (6 bases). CDR1 and CDR2 from the germline V gene are SNHLY and FYNNEI. The CDR3 runs to 16 residues. In DNA, the CDR3 is TGTGCCAGCAGTGACCCTACAGGGTCTGGGGCCAACGTCCTGGCTTTC. Amino acid sequence: CASSDPTGSGANVLAF.

V usage is TRBV6-5 and J usage is TRBJ1-6; D not resolved. The V end lost 5 bases, the J end lost 4 bases, and 9 bases lay between the germline ends. This CDR3 has 14 amino acids. Germline V gives CDR1 MNHEY, CDR2 SVGAGI. The CDR3 DNA follows: TGTGCCAGCAGTCGGTCTCCATATAATTCACCCCTCCACTTT. Residues: CASSRSPYNSPLHF.

The chain uses TRBV7-9 and TRBJ2-2; tentative D call: TRBD2 (6 bases). V lost 1 base and J 0 bases, leaving 18 bases between the germline ends. Germline CDR1 reads SEHNR; CDR2 reads FQNEAQ (reference sequence). The CDR3 loop spans 19 amino acids. CDR3 amino acids: CASSLVGGPEVSNTGELFF. CDR3 nucleotides: TGTGCCAGCAGCTTAGTAGGAGGGCCCGAAGTGTCGAACACCGGGGAGCTGTTTTTT. Full variable domain (missing parts from reference TRBV7-9 and TRBJ2-2): DTGVSQNPRHKITKRGQNVTFRCDPISEHNRLYWYRQTLGQGPEFLTYFQNEAQLEKSRLLSDRFSAERPKGSFSTLEIQRTEQGDSAMYLCASSLVGGPEVSNTGELFFGEGSRLTVL.

In regard to this clone: The junction differs from germline at one of its ends, possibly a read error. V gene TRBV30 combines with J gene TRBJ1-2, with unresolved D. Germline V CDR1 and CDR2: GTSNPN, SVGIG (reference sequence). The CDR3 is 13 residues long. CDR3 protein: CAGREGENYGYTF. The CDR3 DNA reads as TGTGCCGGGAGGGAGGGAGAGAACTATGGCTACACCTTC.

This clone was recorded a few times. This sequence joins TRBV6-2 or TRBV6-3 and TRBJ1-2, with TRBD1 identical over 8 bases. CDR1 is MNHEY, CDR2 SVGEGT, per germline. Trimming cost V 7 bases and J 4 bases; bases outside gene matches: 5. This CDR3 region has 13 residues. This CDR3 is CASNPTGVYGYTF. Here the CDR3 DNA reads TGTGCCAGCAACCCGACAGGGGTCTATGGCTACACCTTC.

The chain is built from TRBV4-3 and TRBJ2-5; D gene unclear. V gave up 2 bases and J gave up 5 bases, with 9 bases separating them. CDR1 is LGHNA, CDR2 YSLEER, per germline. The CDR3 spans 13 residues. The CDR3 DNA reads TGCGCCAGCAGCCAAAACAGTGGGGAGACCCAGTACTTC. Protein: CASSQNSGETQYF.

This clone was seen only a few times. The genes are TRBV25-1 and TRBJ2-7; a weak D match, TRBD2 (6 bases). Germline V gene sequence: CDR1 MGHDK, CDR2 SYGVNS. The CDR3 is made up of 13 amino acids. V was pared by 7 bases and J by 2 bases, with 12 bases between. CDR3 DNA sequence: TGTGCCAGCACCCCGGGAGCCCCCTACGAGCAGTACTTC. The encoded protein is CASTPGAPYEQYF.

The chain employs TRBV2 and TRBJ2-1; TRBD2 matches 9 bases. V lost 6 bases, J lost 3 bases, and 6 bases stayed unmatched. CDR3 length equals 15 residues. Germline loops: CDR1 SNHLY, CDR2 FYNNEI. The CDR3 DNA reads as TGTGCCAGCAGAGAACTAGCGGGTCGCTACAATGAGCAGTTCTTC. This gives the protein CASRELAGRYNEQFF. The variable domain in full, completed from reference TRBV2 and TRBJ2-1, reads EPEVTQTPSHQVTQMGQEVILRCVPISNHLYFYWYRQILGQKVEFLVSFYNNEISEKSEIFDDQFSVERPDGSNFTLKIRSTKLEDSAMYFCASRELAGRYNEQFFGPGTRLTVL.

This clone was counted a single time. The chain uses TRBV27 and TRBJ1-5; 7 nucleotides line up with TRBD1. Germline assignment: CDR1 MNHEY and CDR2 SMNVEV (reference sequence). The CDR3 totals 15 residues. Trimming took 6 bases from V and 0 from J; bases not matched to a gene: 5. This CDR3 is CASRPGTDSNQPQHF. CDR3 DNA sequence: TGTGCCAGCAGGCCGGGGACAGATAGCAATCAGCCCCAGCATTTT.

The V call is TRBV5-6, the J call TRBJ1-2, with D unresolved. This CDR3 has 13 amino acids. Germline loops: CDR1 SGHDT, CDR2 YYEEEE. Deletions cut 0 bases from V and 4 bases from J, with 7 bases between. In nucleotides, the CDR3 is TGTGCCAGCAGCTTGGTCGGAGGCTATGGCTACACCTTC. Protein product: CASSLVGGYGYTF.

The chain recombines TRBV14 with TRBJ2-4, with D possibly matching TRBD2 (6 bases). The germline V and J ends were trimmed by 4 bases and 9 bases, with 16 bases remaining between them. The germline V gene encodes CDR1 SGHDN and CDR2 FVKESK. The CDR3 has 14 amino acids. DNA for the CDR3: TGTGCCAGCAGCCGCTCTGGGGGGAAGGGCATTCAGTACTTC. Its protein product is CASSRSGGKGIQYF.

This chain uses TRBV2 with TRBJ1-5; no clear D. The CDR3 covers 13 residues. Trimming cost V 4 bases and J 4 bases, with 8 bases left between them. CDR1 is SNHLY and CDR2 is FYNNEI in the germline V gene. This chain's CDR3 is CASSGGRNQPQHF. CDR3 in DNA: TGTGCCAGCAGTGGCGGCAGAAATCAGCCCCAGCATTTT.

V gene TRBV28 combines with J gene TRBJ2-2; 7 bases fit TRBD1. Trimming removed 6 bases from V and 7 bases from J; junction bases left unmatched: 2. This CDR3 comprises 12 residues. Germline assignment: CDR1 MDHEN and CDR2 SYDVKM. In nucleotides, the CDR3 is TGTGCCAGCAGACGGACAGGCGGGGAGCTGTTTTTT. It translates to CASRRTGGELFF.

This chain uses TRBV11-3 with TRBJ2-1, with TRBD2 matching over 13 bases. With 5 bases clipped from V and 5 bases from J, the junction kept 3 bases outside the gene matches. Germline V lookup: CDR1 SGHNT, CDR2 YENEEA. The CDR3 covers 15 residues. CDR3: CASSQGLAGDNEQFF. Here the CDR3 DNA reads TGTGCCAGCAGCCAAGGACTAGCGGGAGACAATGAGCAGTTCTTC.

The J gene is TRBJ1-5, the V gene TRBV2; 9 bases match TRBD1. After removal of 5 bases from V and 6 bases from J, the junction contained 5 bases not matched to a gene. The CDR3 covers 14 residues. Germline lookup yields CDR1 SNHLY and CDR2 FYNNEI. The CDR3 DNA is TGTGCCAGCAGTCCGGGACAGGGAATTCAGCCCCAGCATTTT. Translation: CASSPGQGIQPQHF.

The J gene is TRBJ2-1, the V gene TRBV5-4, with 10 bases matching TRBD2. This CDR3 has 15 amino acids. CDR1 is SGHNT, CDR2 YYREEE, per germline (reference sequence). V lost 3 bases and J lost 5; bases outside the gene matches: 5. CDR3 nucleotides: TGTGCCAGCAGCTCCCCCGGGACTAGCGACAATGAGCAGTTCTTC. It is translated as CASSSPGTSDNEQFF.